This passage covers 23 T cell receptor beta chains from one sample sequenced in a study of blood T cell repertoires in COVID-19. Sequenced by immunoSEQ multiplex PCR; TCRdb stores in-frame clones only, minus some. The sample records some 250,000 clones, around 87% being singletons. The source material was peripheral blood. These receptors all stem from a woman between 25 and 40 years old who had recovered from COVID-19.

This sequence joins TRBV2 and TRBJ1-1, with a weak D call TRBD1 (6 bases). The CDR3 is made up of 16 amino acids. Germline CDR1 reads SNHLY; CDR2 reads FYNNEI. The ends were cut back, 2 bases at V and 1 base at J, with 14 bases in the middle. The CDR3 nucleotides read TGTGCCAGCAGTGAACGGGGGGCCAGGGAGAACACTGAAGCTTTCTTT. Translating it yields CASSERGARENTEAFF.

The chain couples TRBV7-2 to TRBJ2-1; 9 nucleotides agree with TRBD2. Trimming cost V 5 bases and J 5 bases; bases outside gene matches: 7. Per germline, CDR1 SGHTA and CDR2 FQGNSA. This CDR3 is 15 amino acids long. The CDR3 here is CASSPPGLADNEQFF. CDR3 in DNA: TGTGCCAGCAGCCCTCCGGGACTAGCTGACAATGAGCAGTTCTTC.

This chain links TRBV11-2 with TRBJ2-1; D uncertain. Germline values: CDR1 SGHAT, CDR2 FQNNGV. V was shortened by 5 bases and J by 9 bases, with 8 bases between the two germline ends. The CDR3 runs 11 residues. The CDR3 is CASSLSFEQFF. CDR3 nucleotides: TGTGCCAGCAGCCTTTCTTTTGAGCAGTTCTTC.

CDR3: CASSAPDTTQETQYF. The CDR3 DNA reads TGTGCCAGCAGCGCCCCGGACACCACACAAGAGACCCAGTACTTC. The rearrangement joins TRBV9 to TRBJ2-5; TRBD1 is a possible D gene (5 bases). V lost 3 bases to trimming and J lost 2 bases, with 14 bases between them. This CDR3 is built from 15 residues. From germline, CDR1 is SGDLS and CDR2 YYNGEE.

The rearrangement joins TRBV12-5 to TRBJ2-1; D remains ambiguous. The CDR3 sequence is 11 residues long. CDR1 is LGHNT and CDR2 is FRNRAP in the germline V gene. Deletions cut 2 bases from V and 6 bases from J, with 2 bases between. CDR3 region: CASGLLNEQFF. The CDR3 DNA reads as TGTGCTAGTGGTTTGCTCAATGAGCAGTTCTTC.

This chain joins TRBV5-5 and TRBJ2-7; D gene uncertain. V was shortened by 1 base and J by 9 bases, with 23 bases between the two germline ends. The CDR3 has 16 residues. Germline V gives CDR1 SGHKS, CDR2 YYEKEE (reference sequence). The CDR3, as DNA: TGTGCCAGCAGCTTGTGGGCGCGTCGTGTTAACTCAGGGCAGTACTTC. Amino acids: CASSLWARRVNSGQYF.

V is TRBV7-7 and J is TRBJ2-7; a weak D match, TRBD1 (6 bases). The germline V and J ends were trimmed by 3 bases and 6 bases, with 12 bases remaining between them. The CDR3 loop spans 13 amino acids. Germline V lookup: CDR1 SSHAT, CDR2 FNYEAQ (reference sequence). The CDR3 bases are TGTGCCAGCAGCTTGGCCAGGGGATCCGAGCAGTACTTC. It is translated as CASSLARGSEQYF.

This clone was seen a few times. The V gene is TRBV6-1, the J gene TRBJ1-4, with D uncertain. Per the germline V gene, CDR1 is MNHNS and CDR2 is SASEGT. V dropped 3 bases and J dropped 8 bases, with 13 bases sitting between them. This CDR3 comprises 14 residues. The CDR3 sequence is CASSERGREEKLFF. For the CDR3, the DNA is TGTGCCAGCAGTGAGAGAGGGCGAGAGGAAAAACTGTTTTTT.

This chain joins TRBV7-3 and TRBJ1-2, with TRBD1 matching over 8 bases. V dropped 1 base and J dropped 6; count of bases not matched to a gene: 4. Germline CDR1 reads SGHTA; CDR2 reads FQGTGA. CDR3 length equals 14 residues. The CDR3 is CASSLNGQGDGYTF. The CDR3 coding sequence is TGTGCCAGCAGCTTAAACGGACAGGGTGATGGCTACACCTTC.

Concerning this clone: A read error may account for a junction end that differs from germline. The rearrangement links TRBV5-6 to TRBJ2-1, with 7 bases aligning to TRBD2. This CDR3 is 12 amino acids long. Per germline, CDR1 SGHDT and CDR2 YYEEEE. This CDR3 reads CASSLAWTRELF. The CDR3, as DNA: TGTGCCAGCAGCTTGGCATGGACTAGGGAGCTCTTC. The full variable domain, its missing parts supplied by reference TRBV5-6 and TRBJ2-1, is DAGVTQSPTHLIKTRGQQVTLRCSPKSGHDTVSWYQQALGQGPQFIFQYYEEEERQRGNFPDRFSGHQFPNYSSELNVNALLLGDSALYLCASSLAWTRELFGPGTRLTVL.

V usage is TRBV27 and J usage is TRBJ2-6; 12 nucleotides agree with TRBD1. V shed 5 bases, J shed 4 bases, and the junction held 12 bases outside the gene matches. CDR1 and CDR2 from the germline V gene are MNHEY and SMNVEV (reference sequence). The CDR3 runs to 19 residues. CDR3 nucleotides: TGTGCCAGCAGTCCGGTAGGGGACAGGGGGCGCCTGGGGGCCAACGTCCTGACTTTC. It codes for CASSPVGDRGRLGANVLTF.

The chain is built from TRBV5-6 and TRBJ2-3, with a weak D call TRBD2 (6 bases). V was clipped by 4 bases and J by 4 bases, with 10 bases between them. This CDR3 region has 13 residues. CDR1 is SGHDT, CDR2 YYEEEE, per germline. CDR3 amino acids: CASSRGFADTQYF. CDR3 nucleotides: TGTGCCAGCAGCCGGGGGTTCGCAGATACGCAGTATTTT.

The chain recombines TRBV9 with TRBJ2-1; 8 positions match TRBD2. The CDR3 contains 15 residues. J was trimmed by 2 bases and V by 0 bases; bases with no gene match: 1. Germline CDR1 reads SGDLS; CDR2 reads YYNGEE. CDR3 in amino acids: CASSVDGGAYNEQFF. The CDR3 DNA reads as TGTGCCAGCAGCGTAGACGGGGGGGCCTACAATGAGCAGTTCTTC. Together with reference TRBV9 and TRBJ2-1, the CDR3 gives the full variable domain: DSGVTQTPKHLITATGQRVTLRCSPRSGDLSVYWYQQSLDQGLQFLIQYYNGEERAKGNILERFSAQQFPDLHSELNLSSLELGDSALYFCASSVDGGAYNEQFFGPGTRLTVL.

The V call is TRBV10-1, the J call TRBJ2-3; D perhaps matches TRBD2 (5 bases). Trimming left V 7 bases short and J 4 bases short, with 21 bases between. Looked up from germline, CDR1 is WNHNN and CDR2 is SYGVQD (reference sequence). The CDR3 runs 16 residues. CDR3 nucleotides: TGCGCCAGCAACGAGGGAGAAAAAAATGAGGCAGATACGCAGTATTTT. It yields the protein CASNEGEKNEADTQYF.

This chain links TRBV18 with TRBJ2-2, with 8 bases matching TRBD2. With V trimmed by 3 bases and J by 1 base, 1 base remained unmatched. The CDR3 has 15 residues. Germline values: CDR1 KGHSH, CDR2 LQKENI. CDR3 bases: TGTGCCAGCTCACCGAGCGGGGGGAACACCGGGGAGCTGTTTTTT. Protein sequence: CASSPSGGNTGELFF.

This clone appeared a few times. The chain combines TRBV5-3 with TRBJ1-3; TRBD1 matches 9 bases. TRBV5-3 is given ORF status, its function remaining uncertain. The trim removed 4 bases at V and 3 bases at J, leaving 11 bases unmatched. This CDR3 has 17 amino acids. The CDR3 protein is CARSIPGQGAFGNTIYF. For the CDR3, the DNA is TGTGCCAGAAGCATTCCGGGACAGGGTGCATTTGGAAACACCATATATTTT.

The chain carries TRBV19 and TRBJ1-6, with TRBD1 matching 10 bases. J was trimmed by 7 bases and V by 8 bases; bases with no gene match: 8. In germline, CDR1 is LNHDA, CDR2 SQIVND (reference sequence). This CDR3 is 15 amino acids long. The CDR3 region is CASQGDRGWNSPLHF. The CDR3 nucleotides read TGTGCCAGTCAGGGGGACAGGGGATGGAATTCACCCCTCCACTTT. The whole variable domain, filled in from reference TRBV19 and TRBJ1-6, reads DGGITQSPKYLFRKEGQNVTLSCEQNLNHDAMYWYRQDPGQGLRLIYYSQIVNDFQKGDIAEGYSVSREKKESFPLTVTSAQKNPTAFYLCASQGDRGWNSPLHFGNGTRLTVT.

This rearrangement joins TRBV3-1 (or the pseudogene TRBV3-2) to TRBJ2-2; 9 bases match TRBD1. The length of the CDR3 is 15 residues. Per germline, CDR1 LGHDT and CDR2 YNNKEL (reference sequence). After removal of 1 base from V and 6 bases from J, the junction contained 3 bases not matched to a gene. CDR3 coding DNA: TGTGCCAGCAGCCAAGGGACAGGGGCACCCGGGGAGCTGTTTTTT. It specifies CASSQGTGAPGELFF.

The chain combines TRBV15 with TRBJ1-5, with D uncertain. Germline CDR1 reads LNHNV; CDR2 reads YYDKDF (reference sequence). V lost 0 bases, J lost 1 base, and 10 bases lay in between. This CDR3 spans 16 amino acids. The CDR3 DNA follows: TGTGCCACCAGCAGAGATTACGGGAGGAGCAATCAGCCCCAGCATTTT. Amino acids: CATSRDYGRSNQPQHF.

This chain connects TRBV5-1 to TRBJ2-1, with D possibly matching TRBD2 (5 bases). This CDR3 spans 15 amino acids. V was cut by 1 base and J by 3 bases, with 11 bases left in between. In germline, CDR1 is SGHRS, CDR2 YFSETQ. Here the CDR3 reads CASSLRSGGYNEQFF. The CDR3 nucleotides read TGCGCCAGCAGCTTGAGGTCAGGAGGCTACAATGAGCAGTTCTTC.

The chain's CDR3 is CASSVGDEQFF. The CDR3 DNA sequence: TGTGCCAGCAGCGTAGGGGATGAGCAGTTCTTC. The chain links TRBV12-3 or TRBV12-4 to TRBJ2-1; D perhaps matches TRBD1 (5 bases). The CDR3 runs to 11 residues. Deletions cut 6 bases from V and 8 bases from J, with 8 bases between.

CDR3 sequence reads: CASSHHRVGYNEQFF. Here the CDR3 DNA reads TGTGCCAGCAGCCATCACCGGGTCGGGTACAATGAGCAGTTCTTC. The chain combines TRBV11-1 with TRBJ2-1; D unclear. This CDR3 contains 15 residues. CDR1 and CDR2 (germline): SGHAT, FQDESV (reference sequence). Trimming took 5 bases from V and 4 from J, leaving 15 bases between them. The variable domain in full, completed from reference TRBV11-1 and TRBJ2-1, reads EAEVAQSPRYKITEKSQAVAFWCDPISGHATLYWYRQILGQGPELLVQFQDESVVDDSQLPKDRFSAERLKGVDSTLKIQPAELGDSAMYLCASSHHRVGYNEQFFGPGTRLTVL.

The chain links TRBV2 to TRBJ2-1; 7 bases align to TRBD2. Germline loops: CDR1 SNHLY, CDR2 FYNNEI. This CDR3 is 15 amino acids long. V dropped 7 bases and J dropped 3; count of bases not matched to a gene: 9. The CDR3 here is CASKGSSGDYNEQFF. DNA for the CDR3: TGTGCCAGCAAGGGGTCCAGCGGGGACTACAATGAGCAGTTCTTC.